This T cell receptor beta chain originates from a study of CD8 T cells in ankylosing spondylitis. The table lists this clonotype with many counts. Its antigen is still unknown. Points from the study as a whole: What appeared characteristic of ankylosing spondylitis blood was a TCR beta motif of 7 or 8 highly homologous variants.

In TCRdb, the 5' RACE reads were re-called with MiXCR into one record per CDR3 protein. Altogether about 510,000 distinct CDR3 sequences are present, over 4% being singletons, with the ten largest covering under 4.5%. V was pared by 5 bases and J by 6 bases, with 17 bases between. The CDR3 runs to 14 residues. Germline values: CDR1 MDHEN, CDR2 SYDVKM. The specimen was blood, either unsorted or a sorted T cell fraction (not recorded which). The V and J genes are TRBV28 and TRBJ2-7; possibly TRBD2 for D (7 bases). The TCR was taken from a male donor with ankylosing spondylitis. This CDR3 is CASSPILGGREQYF. The CDR3 DNA reads as TGTGCCAGCAGTCCCATTTTGGGGGGGCGCGAGCAGTACTTC.